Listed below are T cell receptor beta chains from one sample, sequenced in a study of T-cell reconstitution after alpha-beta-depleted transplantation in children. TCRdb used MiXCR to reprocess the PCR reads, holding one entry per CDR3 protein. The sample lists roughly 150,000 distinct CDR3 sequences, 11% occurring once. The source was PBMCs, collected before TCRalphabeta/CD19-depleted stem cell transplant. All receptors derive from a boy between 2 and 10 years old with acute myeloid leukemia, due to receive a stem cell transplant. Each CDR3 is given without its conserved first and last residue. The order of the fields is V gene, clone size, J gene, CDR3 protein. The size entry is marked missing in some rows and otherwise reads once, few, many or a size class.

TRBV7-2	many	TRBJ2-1	ASSGYRELNEQF
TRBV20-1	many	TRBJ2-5	SAPGTGNQETQY
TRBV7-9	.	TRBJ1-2	ASSLEERGYT
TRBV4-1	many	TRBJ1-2	ASSLFGPRVHYGYT
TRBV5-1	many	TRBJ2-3	ASSLGVAGTPSTDTQY
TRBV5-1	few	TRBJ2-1	ASSSGIAGGNEQF
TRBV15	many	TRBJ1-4	ATSFRDRGEKLF
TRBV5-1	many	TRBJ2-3	ASSLLVQGNTDTQY
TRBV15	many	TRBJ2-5	ATSRRDIIQETQY
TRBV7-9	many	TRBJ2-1	ATRGREVRSGEQF
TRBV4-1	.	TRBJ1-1	ASTLVLNTEAF
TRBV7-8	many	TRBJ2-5	ASSPLTGQETQY
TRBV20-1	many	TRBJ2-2	SARPGTSGNTGELF
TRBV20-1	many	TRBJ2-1	SAPTWRGGVVEQF
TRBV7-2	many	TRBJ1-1	ASLFMNTEAF
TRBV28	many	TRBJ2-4	ASSLAWLAGAKNIQY
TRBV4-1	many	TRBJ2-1	ASSQLGLYYNEQF
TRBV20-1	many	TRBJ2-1	SARVVAGLTNEQF
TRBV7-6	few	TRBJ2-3	ASSLAGSGTDTQY
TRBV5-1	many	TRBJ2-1	ASSLVGRADEQF
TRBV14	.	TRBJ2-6	ASSPPGSHGANVLT
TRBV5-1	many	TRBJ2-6	ASSLEGAGANVLT
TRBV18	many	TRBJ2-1	ASSLTSGSSYNEQF
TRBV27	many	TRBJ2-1	ASSLSSGTGKKQF
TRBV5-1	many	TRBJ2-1	ASSLGTSHSSYNEQF
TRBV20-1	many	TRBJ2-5	SARELQQETQY
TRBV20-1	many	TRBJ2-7	SASSGSKYEQY
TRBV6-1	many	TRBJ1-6	ASSHPTNVGATNSPLH
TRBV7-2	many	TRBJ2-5	ASSARLAAQY
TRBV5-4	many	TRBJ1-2	ASSQQDRAYGYT
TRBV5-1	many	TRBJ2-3	ASSSMRLTDTQY
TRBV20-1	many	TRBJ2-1	STGTGRPNEQF
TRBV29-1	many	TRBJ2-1	SAGGLAADNEQF
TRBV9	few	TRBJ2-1	ASSVVGNYNEQF
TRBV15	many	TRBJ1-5	ATRGDSNSNQPQH
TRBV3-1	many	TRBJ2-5	ASSPGVGRKETQY
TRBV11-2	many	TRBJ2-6	ASSPGPAGGANVLT
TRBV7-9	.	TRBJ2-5	ASRSLYETQY
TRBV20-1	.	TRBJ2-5	SATLAGGMETQY
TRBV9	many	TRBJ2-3	ASSVGFLAGSTDTQY
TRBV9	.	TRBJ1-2	ASSPGGHSRT
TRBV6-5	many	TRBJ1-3	ASSYSNSLNTIY
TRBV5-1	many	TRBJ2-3	ASSLVLSVADTQY
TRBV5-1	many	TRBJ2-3	ASSLGQYSTDTQY
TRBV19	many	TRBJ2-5	ASSINQYQETQY
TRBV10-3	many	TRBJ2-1	AISESAGLDEQF
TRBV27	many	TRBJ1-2	ASSLLGGAYGYT